This T cell receptor (beta chain) came from a study of T cells expressing NK-cell markers. Study in general: Seropositivity for HCMV was found in seven of the eight sequenced donors, with one seronegative.

Whole-study results and caveats: NKG2C+ dominant clonotypes from roughly 6 donors made up roughly 1.0-8% of CD8+ T cells. Topping the CD3+CD56-NKG2C+ fraction as well were these clonotypes, in a handful of donors.

About this clonotype itself: Its antigen is not identified.

TCR beta cDNA was made by 5'RACE template switching with UMIs. No DNA is given; TCRdb re-called the 5' RACE reads and lists each CDR3 protein once. The sample spans 150,000 to 180,000 distinct CDR3 sequences; the ten largest clones claim about 39%. This CDR3 has 16 residues. Germline V lookup: CDR1 MNHEY, CDR2 SVGEGT. What was sequenced was blood T cells: a sorted CD56 or NKG2C T cell subset, CD4+ or CD8+ T cells, or bulk PBMC T cells (not recorded which). The origin of this receptor is a woman in her forties or fifties in good health. This sequence joins TRBV6-2 or TRBV6-3 and TRBJ2-7; as DNA is missing, the TRBD2 call by TCRdb cannot be tested. CDR3 region: CASSYGASGRYGEQYF.